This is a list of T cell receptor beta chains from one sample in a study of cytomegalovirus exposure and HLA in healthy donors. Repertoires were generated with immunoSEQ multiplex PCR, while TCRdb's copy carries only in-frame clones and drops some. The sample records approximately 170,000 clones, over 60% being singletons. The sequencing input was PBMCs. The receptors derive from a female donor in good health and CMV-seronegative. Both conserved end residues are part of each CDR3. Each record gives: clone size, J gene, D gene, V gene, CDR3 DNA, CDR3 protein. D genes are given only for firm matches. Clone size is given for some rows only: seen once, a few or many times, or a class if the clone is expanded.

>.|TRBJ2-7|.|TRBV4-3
TGCGCCAGCAGCCGACTCGCGGGCTCCTACGAGCAGTACTTC
CASSRLAGSYEQYF
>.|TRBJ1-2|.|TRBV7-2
TGTGCCAGCAGCTTAGGGCTATTGGAGGGCTACACCTTC
CASSLGLLEGYTF
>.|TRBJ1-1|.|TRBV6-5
TGTGCCAGCAGTGGTTTGGGGGGGGAAGCTTTCTTT
CASSGLGGEAFF
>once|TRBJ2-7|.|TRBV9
TGTGCCAGCAGCCCTGGACAGACTTACGAGCAGTACTTC
CASSPGQTYEQYF
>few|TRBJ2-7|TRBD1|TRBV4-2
TGTGCCAGCAGCCAAGAGGGACAGGGGGCCTCCTACGAGCAGTACTTC
CASSQEGQGASYEQYF
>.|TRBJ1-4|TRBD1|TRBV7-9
TGTGCCAGCAGCCCCACGGGACAGATTAATGAAAAACTGTTTTTT
CASSPTGQINEKLFF
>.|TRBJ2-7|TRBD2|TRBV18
TGTGCCAGCTCACCAGGCGGGGGAGCGTACGAGCAGTACTTC
CASSPGGGAYEQYF
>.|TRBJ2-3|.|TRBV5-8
TGTGCCAGCCGCTCACTCGGGGTGTCAGATACGCAGTATTTT
CASRSLGVSDTQYF
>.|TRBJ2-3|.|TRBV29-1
TGCAGCTCTCTTTCCGGTACGCAGTATTTT
CSSLSGTQYF
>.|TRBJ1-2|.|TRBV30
TGTGCCTGGAGTACGGGTCGGCCCCTAGCTAACTATGGCTACACCTTC
CAWSTGRPLANYGYTF
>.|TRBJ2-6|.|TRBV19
TGTGCCAGTAGTATAGCCTCCAGGGTAACTGGGGCCAACGTCCTGACTTTC
CASSIASRVTGANVLTF
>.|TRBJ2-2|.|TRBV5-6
TGTGCCAGCAGCGCCGGGCGGGCCGGGGAGCTGTTTTTT
CASSAGRAGELFF
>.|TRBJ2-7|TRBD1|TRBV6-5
TGTGCCAGCAGGAGACAGGGGCTAACCTACGAGCAGTACTTC
CASRRQGLTYEQYF
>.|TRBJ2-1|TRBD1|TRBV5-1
TGCGCCAGCAGCCCGGGACAGATCGATGAGCAGTTCTTC
CASSPGQIDEQFF
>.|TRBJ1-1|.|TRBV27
TGTGCCAGCAGTTTAAGACAGAACACTGAAGCTTTCTTT
CASSLRQNTEAFF
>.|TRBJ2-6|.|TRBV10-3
TGTGCCATCACCCAAGTCCCGGTTGGTGGGGCCAACGTCCTGACTTTC
CAITQVPVGGANVLTF
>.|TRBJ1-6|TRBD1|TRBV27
TGTGCCAGCTCAGCCGGGACAGCAAATAATTCACCCCTCCACTTT
CASSAGTANNSPLHF
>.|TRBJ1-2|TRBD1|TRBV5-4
TGTGCCAGCAGCTTGGACAGGGGGTTTCACTATGGCTACACCTTC
CASSLDRGFHYGYTF
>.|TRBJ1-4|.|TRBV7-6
TGTGCCAGCAGCCGGATGGCGGGGCGGGAAAAACTGTTTTTT
CASSRMAGREKLFF
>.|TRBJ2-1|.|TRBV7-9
TGTGCCAGCAGCCCTCGAAGCGGGAATGAGCAGTTCTTC
CASSPRSGNEQFF
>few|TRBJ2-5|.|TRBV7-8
TGTGCCAGCAGCTTAGCGGGGGCCTACCAAGAGACCCAGTACTTC
CASSLAGAYQETQYF
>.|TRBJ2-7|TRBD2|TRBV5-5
TGTGCCAGCAGCTTGGGAGCGGGGGCCTCAACGAACTACGAGCAGTACTTC
CASSLGAGASTNYEQYF
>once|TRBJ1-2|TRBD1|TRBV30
TGTGCCTGGAGTGTTGGGACAGTCGGCTACACCTTC
CAWSVGTVGYTF
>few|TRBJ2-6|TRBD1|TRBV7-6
TGTGCCAGCAGCCGGACAGGGGGCGCTGGGGCCAACGTCCTGACTTTC
CASSRTGGAGANVLTF
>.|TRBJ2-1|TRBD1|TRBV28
TGTGCCAGCAGTTGGGACAGGGGTGTGCATGAGCAGTTCTTC
CASSWDRGVHEQFF
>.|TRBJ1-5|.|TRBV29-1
TGCAGCGTTGATCCTGGGGGCGGTCAGCCCCAGCATTTT
CSVDPGGGQPQHF
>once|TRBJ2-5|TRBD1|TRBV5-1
TGCGCCAGCAGCGCGACAGGGGACCGAGAGACCCAGTACTTC
CASSATGDRETQYF
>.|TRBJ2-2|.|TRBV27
TGTGCCAGCAGTTTATTTCGAGGGGGTATCGGCACCGGGGAGCTGTTTTTT
CASSLFRGGIGTGELFF
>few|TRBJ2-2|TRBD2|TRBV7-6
TGTGCCAGCAGCTTAGACCAGGGACTAGCTGTCAGGGAGCTGTTTTTT
CASSLDQGLAVRELFF
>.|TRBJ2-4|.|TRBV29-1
TGCAGCGTTGAAGACAGGGCCAAAAACATTCAGTACTTC
CSVEDRAKNIQYF
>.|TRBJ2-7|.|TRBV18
TGTGCCAGCTCACCGTCGACAGGCCGCGGAGAGCAGTACTTC
CASSPSTGRGEQYF
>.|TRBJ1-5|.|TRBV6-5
TGTGCCAGCAGTTACCTGGGGGGTAGCAATCAGCCCCAGCATTTT
CASSYLGGSNQPQHF
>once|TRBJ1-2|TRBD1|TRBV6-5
TGTGCCAGCAGTTCGACAGGGGGCGCGGGTGGCTACACCTTC
CASSSTGGAGGYTF
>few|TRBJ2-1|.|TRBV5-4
TGTGCCAGCAGCTTGTTCAGGGACAATGAGCAGTTCTTC
CASSLFRDNEQFF
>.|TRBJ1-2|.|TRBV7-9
TGTGCCAGCAGCTTAGAGATAGTGGGACTCGGTTGGGGCTACACCTTC
CASSLEIVGLGWGYTF